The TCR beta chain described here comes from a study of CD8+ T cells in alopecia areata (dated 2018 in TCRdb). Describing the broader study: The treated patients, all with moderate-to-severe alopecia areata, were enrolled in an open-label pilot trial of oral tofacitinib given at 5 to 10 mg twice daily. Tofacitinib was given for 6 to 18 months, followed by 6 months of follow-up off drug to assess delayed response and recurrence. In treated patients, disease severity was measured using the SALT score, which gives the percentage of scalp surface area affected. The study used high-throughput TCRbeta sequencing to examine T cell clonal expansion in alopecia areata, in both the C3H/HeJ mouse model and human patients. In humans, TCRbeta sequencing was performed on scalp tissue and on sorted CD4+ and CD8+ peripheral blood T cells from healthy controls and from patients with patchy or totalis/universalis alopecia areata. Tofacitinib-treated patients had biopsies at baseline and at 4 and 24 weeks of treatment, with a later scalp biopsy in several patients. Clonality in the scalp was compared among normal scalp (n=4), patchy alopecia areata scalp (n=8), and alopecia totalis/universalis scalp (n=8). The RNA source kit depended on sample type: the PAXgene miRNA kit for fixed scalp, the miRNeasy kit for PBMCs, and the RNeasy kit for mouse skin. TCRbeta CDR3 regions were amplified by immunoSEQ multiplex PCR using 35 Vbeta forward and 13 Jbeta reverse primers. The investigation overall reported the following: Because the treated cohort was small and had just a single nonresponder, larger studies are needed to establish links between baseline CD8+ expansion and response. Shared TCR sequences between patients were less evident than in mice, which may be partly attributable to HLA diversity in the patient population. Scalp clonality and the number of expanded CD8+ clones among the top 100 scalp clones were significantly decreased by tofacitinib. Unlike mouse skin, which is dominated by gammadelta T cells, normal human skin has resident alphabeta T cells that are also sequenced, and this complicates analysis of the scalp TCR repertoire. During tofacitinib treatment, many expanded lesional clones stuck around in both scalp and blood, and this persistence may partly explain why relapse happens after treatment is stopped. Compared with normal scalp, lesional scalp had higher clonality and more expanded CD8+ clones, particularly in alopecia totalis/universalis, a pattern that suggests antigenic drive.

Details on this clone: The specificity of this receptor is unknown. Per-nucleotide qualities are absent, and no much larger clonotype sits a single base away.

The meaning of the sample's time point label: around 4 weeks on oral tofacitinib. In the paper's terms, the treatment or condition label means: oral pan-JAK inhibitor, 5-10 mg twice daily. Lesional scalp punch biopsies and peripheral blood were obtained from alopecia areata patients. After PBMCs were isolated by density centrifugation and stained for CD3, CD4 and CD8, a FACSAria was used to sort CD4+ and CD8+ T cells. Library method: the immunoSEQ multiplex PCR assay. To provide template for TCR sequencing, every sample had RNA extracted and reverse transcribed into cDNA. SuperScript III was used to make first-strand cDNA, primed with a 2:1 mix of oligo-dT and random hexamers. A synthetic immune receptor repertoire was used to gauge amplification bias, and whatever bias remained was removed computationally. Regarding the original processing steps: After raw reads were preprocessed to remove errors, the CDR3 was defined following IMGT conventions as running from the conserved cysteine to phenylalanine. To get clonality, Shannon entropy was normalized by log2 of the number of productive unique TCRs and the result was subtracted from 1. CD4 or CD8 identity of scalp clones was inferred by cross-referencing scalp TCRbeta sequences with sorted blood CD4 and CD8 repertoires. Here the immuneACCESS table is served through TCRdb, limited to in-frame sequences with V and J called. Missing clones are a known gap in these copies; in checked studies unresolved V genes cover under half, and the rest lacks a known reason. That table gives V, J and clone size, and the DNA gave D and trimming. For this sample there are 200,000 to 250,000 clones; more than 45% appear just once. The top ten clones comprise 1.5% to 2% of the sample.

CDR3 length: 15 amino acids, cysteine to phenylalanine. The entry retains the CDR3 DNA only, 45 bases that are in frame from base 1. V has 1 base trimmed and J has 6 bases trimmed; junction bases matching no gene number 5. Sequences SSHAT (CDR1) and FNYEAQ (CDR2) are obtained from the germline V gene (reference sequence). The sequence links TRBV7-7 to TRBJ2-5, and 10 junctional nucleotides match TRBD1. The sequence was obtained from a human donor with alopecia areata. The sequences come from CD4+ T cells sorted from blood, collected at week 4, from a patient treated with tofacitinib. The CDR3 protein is CASSLGQGAEKTQYF. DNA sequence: TGTGCCAGCAGCTTAGGACAGGGGGCGGAAAAGACCCAGTACTTC.